This T cell receptor beta chain was documented in a study of long-term antiretroviral therapy in people with HIV. Overall study findings and caveats: Dominance of pre-ART expanded clones persisted, fluctuating and often declining after ART.

Germline loops: CDR1 SGDLS, CDR2 YYNGEE. V was cut by 3 bases and J by 10 bases, with 10 bases left in between. The CDR3 loop spans 11 amino acids. With respect to this clone: Its specificity is not known.

Treatment of all HIV participants took place in the United States. The run of the v3.0 immunoSEQ assay was at survey level. Generated by immunoSEQ multiplex PCR, the TCRdb table keeps only in-frame clones and is missing some. Here the sample spans around 30,000 clones, 78% being singletons. This TCR derives from a man between 18 and 35 years old with HIV. This chain joins TRBV9 and TRBJ1-2; D remains ambiguous. This specimen consisted of unsorted PBMCs, obtained 1.5 years before starting antiretroviral therapy. The CDR3 coding sequence is TGTGCCAGCAGCGGTCGGGGAATCTACACCTTC. This codes for CASSGRGIYTF. The complete variable domain, with remaining parts taken from reference TRBV9 and TRBJ1-2, reads DSGVTQTPKHLITATGQRVTLRCSPRSGDLSVYWYQQSLDQGLQFLIQYYNGEERAKGNILERFSAQQFPDLHSELNLSSLELGDSALYFCASSGRGIYTFGSGTRLTVV.